Listed below are T cell receptor beta chains from one sample, sequenced in a study of control samples from healthy donors and cancer patients. The data were produced by immunoSEQ multiplex PCR, yet TCRdb's version contains in-frame clones alone and is incomplete. The table records approximately 68,000 clones, over 80% of them present only once. The specimen was blood. Source of these receptors: a man aged 55-75 years in good health. Both conserved end residues are trimmed from each CDR3.

cdr3_length: 13; v_call: TRBV7-2; j_call: TRBJ2-7; cdr3_aa: ASSLGGPVRDEQY
cdr3_length: 9; v_call: TRBV7-9; j_call: TRBJ2-1; cdr3_aa: ASSLSREQF
cdr3_length: 14; v_call: TRBV18; j_call: TRBJ2-6; cdr3_aa: ASSPMTGAGANVLT
cdr3_length: 13; v_call: TRBV7-2; j_call: TRBJ1-4; cdr3_aa: ASSLAGTGVEKLF
cdr3_length: 14; v_call: TRBV3-1/TRBV3-2; j_call: TRBJ2-2; cdr3_aa: ASSSMRILNTGELF
cdr3_length: 11; v_call: TRBV18; j_call: TRBJ2-1; cdr3_aa: ASHGLAGNEQF
cdr3_length: 12; v_call: TRBV6-5; j_call: TRBJ2-7; cdr3_aa: ASMGTYSPFEQY
cdr3_length: 14; v_call: TRBV19; j_call: TRBJ1-5; cdr3_aa: ASRLDRSLSNQPQH
cdr3_length: 10; v_call: TRBV2; j_call: TRBJ1-2; cdr3_aa: ASSDNSYGYT
cdr3_length: 13; v_call: TRBV11-1; j_call: TRBJ2-7; cdr3_aa: ASSFSTTGSYEQY
cdr3_length: 14; v_call: TRBV7-6; j_call: TRBJ2-3; cdr3_aa: ASSLGTGGSTDTQY
cdr3_length: 10; v_call: TRBV6-5; j_call: TRBJ1-4; cdr3_aa: ASMGRNEKLF
cdr3_length: 12; v_call: TRBV27; j_call: TRBJ2-1; cdr3_aa: ASSLGTSHNEQF
cdr3_length: 12; v_call: TRBV10-3; j_call: TRBJ2-7; cdr3_aa: AISGTESSYEQY
cdr3_length: 9; v_call: TRBV7-2; j_call: TRBJ2-7; cdr3_aa: ASSKSYEQY
cdr3_length: 13; v_call: TRBV6-6; j_call: TRBJ2-2; cdr3_aa: ASRRDRGNTGELF
cdr3_length: 13; v_call: TRBV5-4; j_call: TRBJ2-2; cdr3_aa: ASSSGTGSTGELF
cdr3_length: 10; v_call: TRBV14; j_call: TRBJ2-7; cdr3_aa: ASSQVSYEQY
cdr3_length: 13; v_call: TRBV5-1; j_call: TRBJ2-1; cdr3_aa: ASRSSGSGYNEQF
cdr3_length: 15; v_call: TRBV27; j_call: TRBJ2-4; cdr3_aa: ASSPKAGTYVKNIQY